Listed below are T cell receptor beta chains from one sample, sequenced in a study of shared clonotypes between healthy human individuals. Assay: immunoSEQ multiplex PCR; the TCRdb copy retains only in-frame clones and omits some. The data contain 2,100,000 or so clones, approximately 96% of them seen just once; the ten biggest clones take up approximately 0.13%. Sequencing input: naive CD4+ T cells sorted from blood. The receptor source for this set is a man between 18 and 35 years old in good health. Each CDR3 is given with its conserved first and last residue. A D gene is named only where the DNA matches it firmly. Expanded clones get a size class; other rows say once, few or many, or leave the size out.

V	J	size	D	DNA	CDR3
TRBV5-4	TRBJ1-2	-	TRBD1	TGTGCCAGCAGCCCCCCACCGGGGACAGGGTCGTGGAACTATGGCTACACCTTC	CASSPPPGTGSWNYGYTF
TRBV6-6	TRBJ1-4	-	-	TGTGCCAGCAGCCCCCCTCCGGAGGGGCGAAAACTGTTTTTT	CASSPPPEGRKLFF
TRBV11-2	TRBJ2-7	-	-	TGTGCCAGCAGCCCAGGGGTAAGGACCTACGAGCAGTACTTC	CASSPGVRTYEQYF
TRBV29-1	TRBJ2-3	-	-	TGCAGCGTTGATTGGAGGGGCACAGATACGCAGTATTTT	CSVDWRGTDTQYF
TRBV7-2	TRBJ2-4	-	-	TGTGCCAGCAGCTTATCCGACAGCGTCCCTCAGTACTTC	CASSLSDSVPQYF
TRBV6-1	TRBJ1-2	once	TRBD1	TGTGCCAGCAGTGAAACAGGGGGCGCACCCTATGGCTACACCTTC	CASSETGGAPYGYTF
TRBV4-2	TRBJ2-3	-	-	TGTGCCAGCAGCCAAGATGCTGGGTGGACAGATACGCAGTATTTT	CASSQDAGWTDTQYF
TRBV10-3	TRBJ1-5	-	-	TGTGCCATCGGAAGGACAGACCAGCCCCAGCATTTT	CAIGRTDQPQHF
TRBV19	TRBJ1-5	-	-	TGTGCCAGTAGTGCCTGGACTGACAATCAGCCCCAGCATTTT	CASSAWTDNQPQHF
TRBV10-2	TRBJ1-2	-	-	TGCGCCAGCAGTGCGTCGGGGGGCTCCTATGGCTACACCTTC	CASSASGGSYGYTF
TRBV15	TRBJ1-5	-	TRBD1	TGTGCCACCAGCAGAGGCAGGGGGCTAGGTCAGCCCCAGCATTTT	CATSRGRGLGQPQHF
TRBV6-6	TRBJ2-3	-	-	TGTGCCAGCAGTTCGCAGGGGAGCACAGATACGCAGTATTTT	CASSSQGSTDTQYF
TRBV2	TRBJ2-1	-	TRBD2	TGTGCCAGCAGTGAACTAGCGGGGGCTAAAAATGAGCAGTTCTTC	CASSELAGAKNEQFF
TRBV7-9	TRBJ2-7	-	TRBD1	TGTGCCAGCAGCTTAGGACAGGGCCTCTACGAGCAGTACTTC	CASSLGQGLYEQYF
TRBV30	TRBJ2-1	-	TRBD2	TGTGCCTGGAGTGTTCGGAGACTAGCGGGCAATGATGAGCAGTTCTTC	CAWSVRRLAGNDEQFF
TRBV7-6	TRBJ2-1	-	TRBD2	TGTGCCAGCAGCTTGGGCAGGACTAGCAACTACAATGAGCAGTTCTTC	CASSLGRTSNYNEQFF
TRBV5-4	TRBJ1-1	-	TRBD1	TGTGCCAGCAGCTCTCGGACAGGGAACACTGAAGCTTTCTTT	CASSSRTGNTEAFF
TRBV7-2	TRBJ2-4	-	-	TGTGCCAGCAGCTTAGTAGGGTCGGGGTCCAAAAACATTCAGTACTTC	CASSLVGSGSKNIQYF
TRBV2	TRBJ2-2	-	-	TGTGCCAGCAGTGAAGAGGCAGTCACCGGGGAGCTGTTTTTT	CASSEEAVTGELFF
TRBV2	TRBJ2-2	-	TRBD2	TGTGCCAGCAGAAGGACTAGCGGGGGGTTCGGGGAGCTGTTTTTT	CASRRTSGGFGELFF
TRBV6-5	TRBJ2-2	-	-	TGTGCCAGCAGTGTGGACAGCGACACCGGGGAGCTGTTTTTT	CASSVDSDTGELFF
TRBV5-4	TRBJ2-6	once	-	TGTGCCAGCAGCTTGCAGGGGTCCGGGGCCAACGTCCTGACTTTC	CASSLQGSGANVLTF
TRBV30	TRBJ2-2	-	-	TGTGCCTGGAGTGTGGGCGATCAGGGGCTGTTTTTT	CAWSVGDQGLFF
TRBV5-4	TRBJ2-7	once	TRBD2	TGTGCCAGCAGCTTGTCCAGCGGGAGTGTTTACGAGCAGTACTTC	CASSLSSGSVYEQYF
TRBV4-3	TRBJ2-3	-	-	TGCGCCAGCAGCCAAGAAAGAGTTACAGATCTCGGAGATACGCAGTATTTT	CASSQERVTDLGDTQYF
TRBV28	TRBJ2-2	once	-	TGTGCCAGCAGACCCCCGCGGTTTAGCGGGGAGCTGTTTTTT	CASRPPRFSGELFF
TRBV30	TRBJ1-4	-	TRBD1	TGTGCCTTCTGGACAGGAGCAAGGGAACTGTTTTTT	CAFWTGARELFF
TRBV5-1	TRBJ2-2	once	-	TGCGCCAGCAGCTTGCTGAATTCGAACACCGGGGAGCTGTTTTTT	CASSLLNSNTGELFF
TRBV5-4	TRBJ2-7	once	-	TGTGCCAGCAGCTTGGAAGGGGGACTAAAGTCCTACGAGCAGTACTTC	CASSLEGGLKSYEQYF
TRBV27	TRBJ1-1	-	TRBD1	TGTGCCAGCAGTTCCCAGGGGGATTACACTGAAGCTTTCTTT	CASSSQGDYTEAFF
TRBV29-1	TRBJ2-1	-	-	TGCAGCGTTGTTAGTTTTGAGCAGTTCTTC	CSVVSFEQFF
TRBV2	TRBJ2-7	-	-	TGTGCCAGCGGTCAGGGGTCGGGTGAGCAGTACTTC	CASGQGSGEQYF
TRBV18	TRBJ1-1	-	-	TGTGCCAGCTCAGGGACCCAGAACACTGAAGCTTTCTTT	CASSGTQNTEAFF
TRBV29-1	TRBJ2-5	-	-	TGCAGCGGGTGGAAGGAGACCCAGTACTTC	CSGWKETQYF
TRBV4-1	TRBJ2-5	-	TRBD2	TGCGCCAGCAGCCGTCTCTTAGCGGGGGGTCAAGAGACCCAGTACTTC	CASSRLLAGGQETQYF
TRBV5-1	TRBJ2-2	-	TRBD2	TGCGCCAGCAGCGGTGTAGCGGGGACAACAGCCGGGGAGCTGTTTTTT	CASSGVAGTTAGELFF
TRBV21-1	TRBJ2-3	-	-	TGTGCCCGCGGACTAGCGGGAGGGCCCCCAGATACGCAGTATTTT	CARGLAGGPPDTQYF
TRBV5-1	TRBJ2-7	-	TRBD2	TGCGCCAGCAGCTGGGGACTAGCGGGGGCCTCCTACGAGCAGTACTTC	CASSWGLAGASYEQYF